The rows below give T cell receptor beta chains drawn from one sample of a study of blood T cell repertoires in COVID-19. Data came from immunoSEQ multiplex PCR; TCRdb stores just in-frame clones and leaves some out. The table includes 40,000 to 55,000 clones, around 84% detected once. Input material: peripheral blood. The receptor source for this set is a human donor in a cohort sampled during active COVID-19. Each CDR3 is given with its conserved first and last residue. A D gene is named only where the DNA matches it firmly. Expanded clones are given a class, and other clones once, few, many or no size at all.

j_call d_call clone_size v_call cdr3_aa cdr3_nt
TRBJ1-6 - - TRBV7-8 CASSFSSTDNSPLHF TGTGCCAGCAGCTTTTCTTCGACAGATAATTCACCCCTCCACTTT
TRBJ1-1 - - TRBV12-2 CASRPGRGTEAFF TGTGCAAGTCGCCCCGGCAGGGGGACTGAAGCTTTCTTT
TRBJ1-5 - - TRBV12-3/TRBV12-4 CASSSQGIQPQHF TGTGCCAGCAGTTCGCAGGGGATCCAGCCCCAGCATTTT
TRBJ2-5 - once TRBV29-1 CSVEAWASGGGETQYF TGCAGCGTTGAAGCTTGGGCTAGCGGAGGGGGGGAGACCCAGTACTTC
TRBJ2-7 - once TRBV2 CASSWRDGRVSF TGTGCCAGCAGTTGGAGGGATGGCAGGGTCAGTTTC
TRBJ2-1 TRBD2 once TRBV11-3 CASSSTGTSGEQFF TGTGCCAGCAGCTCAACCGGGACTAGCGGTGAGCAGTTCTTC
TRBJ1-2 - - TRBV7-2 CASSPSGGAGLYGYTF TGTGCCAGCAGCCCAAGCGGGGGCGCGGGTCTCTATGGCTACACCTTC
TRBJ2-1 TRBD2 - TRBV7-9 CASSLAGGPNEQFF TGTGCCAGCAGCTTAGCGGGAGGGCCGAATGAGCAGTTCTTC
TRBJ1-4 TRBD1 - TRBV18 CASSPVGTESEKLFF TGTGCCAGCTCACCGGTCGGGACAGAATCAGAAAAACTGTTTTTT
TRBJ1-1 - few TRBV18 CASSPKEGTEAFF TGTGCCAGCTCACCAAAGGAGGGCACTGAAGCTTTCTTT
TRBJ2-2 TRBD2 - TRBV15 CATSTSGSYDTGELFF TGTGCCACCTCGACTAGCGGGAGTTACGACACCGGGGAGCTGTTTTTT
TRBJ1-1 - - TRBV7-2 CASSPGVVGPNTEAFF TGTGCCAGCAGCCCCGGGGTGGTTGGGCCGAACACTGAAGCTTTCTTT
TRBJ2-2 TRBD1 - TRBV5-1 CASSPQGDTGELFF TGCGCCAGCAGCCCACAGGGGGACACCGGGGAGCTGTTTTTT